The entry below describes one TCR beta chain. Its binding antigen is unknown. No much larger clone is present one base from it, and per-base qualities are unavailable. The immunoSEQ Assay, a bias-controlled multiplex PCR, was used to amplify TCRbeta CDR3 regions from genomic DNA. In the original analysis: The number of nucleated cells in each sample was estimated from the amplification of reference gene primers within the assay. To quantify the absolute abundance of each unique TCRbeta CDR3 rearrangement, sequence reads were collapsed and filtered. For each sample, productive Simpson clonality was calculated as the square root of Simpson's diversity index over productive rearrangements. TCRdb took over this immuneACCESS table, retaining in-frame rearrangements with V and J assigned. Such tables are incomplete; in checked studies, under half of the missing clones stem from an unresolved V gene, and the remainder is unexplained. V and J calls plus clone size are reproduced from that table; the DNA served to infer D and trimming. Recorded for this sample are around 360,000 clones; approximately 87% of them occurred a single time. The top ten hold approximately 1.8% of the sample.

Spanning cysteine to phenylalanine, the CDR3 consists of 16 amino acids. Only the CDR3 DNA stays, 48 bases, in frame from base 1. CDR1 and CDR2 were assigned from the germline V gene (reference sequence) as SGHNT and YYREEE. Here V drops 0 bases and J drops 0 bases, and the junction holds 4 bases not matched to any gene. The sample belongs to a study of blood T cell repertoires in COVID-19 (TCRdb year 2020). At the level of the whole study: Recovered participants in ImmuneRACE Cohort 3 were defined as having two consecutive negative NP/OP PCR tests, clearance from a healthcare professional, or resolution of symptoms. Samples covering the acute and convalescent phases of COVID-19 were provided by collaborators in the United States, Italy and Spain. The material from the prospective study consisted of cDNA or gDNA derived from T cells, B-cell-depleted T cells, or PBMCs. The dataset comprised deeply sampled blood TCRbeta repertoires from subjects exposed to, actively infected with, or recovered from COVID-19. A freely available public database, intended as a resource for researchers studying the immune response to SARS-CoV-2, is where the repertoires were released. Samples were obtained from the ongoing ImmuneRACE study (first 160 participants) and from some 1,300 subjects provided by 6 global collaborators. The sample metadata nearly always contained a de-identified subject ID, COVID-19 status, age in years and sex. Where HLA class I and class II types were available, the types were taken from metadata supplied by the sample provider, not from assay-based typing. General findings and caveats noted by the study authors: The quantity of clinical and demographic metadata differed by source and by participant and was supplied without curation.

In the prospective study, participants were about 18 to 95 years old, resided in 25 or so geographic areas of the United States, and were enrolled through a virtual design. To assign participants to cohorts, the prospective study relied on clinical history that participants themselves reported in a screening survey and a study questionnaire. Each participant in the prospective study had whole blood, serum and a nasopharyngeal or oropharyngeal swab collected by mobile phlebotomists. Participants in the prospective study had the option to provide additional blood draws and questionnaires over an approximately 2-month period. Prospective study blood samples were shipped either frozen or at room temperature before DNA extraction.

The TCR was taken from a man aged 35 to 55 in a cohort exposed to, infected with or recovered from COVID-19 (not recorded which). The specimen sequenced was PBMCs or T cells enriched from blood (not recorded which). The V and J segments used are TRBV5-4 and TRBJ1-2, with 8 middle bases fitting TRBD1. The CDR3 has the sequence CASSLVGQGANYGYTF. The nucleotide sequence reads as follows: TGTGCCAGCAGCTTGGTAGGACAGGGAGCTAACTATGGCTACACCTTC. The CDR3, completed at both ends by the reference TRBV5-4 and TRBJ1-2 genes, gives the full variable domain ETGVTQSPTHLIKTRGQQVTLRCSSQSGHNTVSWYQQALGQGPQFIFQYYREEENGRGNFPPRFSGLQFPNYSSELNVNALELDDSALYLCASSLVGQGANYGYTFGSGTRLTVV.